These 30 T cell receptor beta chains share one sample of origin, sequenced in a study of graft-versus-host responses after intestinal transplantation. Their cognate antigens are unknown. Assay used: immunoSEQ multiplex PCR; TCRdb lists only in-frame clones, some missing. The table lists 80,000 to 100,000 clones, 80% to 95% of them singletons. This specimen was unstimulated CD8+ T cells sorted from spleen or lymph node cells, taken before transplant. The origin of the receptors is a human donor who was the organ donor for an intestinal transplant.

The chain employs TRBV7-3 and TRBJ1-1, with D hard to call. The CDR3 length is 14 residues. Trimming shortened V by 1 base and J by 1 base, and 7 bases separated the two germline ends. Germline V lookup: CDR1 SGHTA, CDR2 FQGTGA. The CDR3 reads CASSLNSGNTEAFF. CDR3 nucleotides: TGTGCCAGCAGCTTAAATTCAGGGAACACTGAAGCTTTCTTT.

This sequence joins TRBV15 and TRBJ2-2, with 14 bases that match TRBD2. The CDR3 extends over 18 amino acids. Germline lookup yields CDR1 LNHNV and CDR2 YYDKDF (reference sequence). Germline trimming cut 5 bases from V and 0 bases from J; bases unmatched to any gene: 5. CDR3 amino acids: CATSRLAGGPPNTGELFF. The DNA for the CDR3 is TGTGCCACCAGCCGACTAGCGGGAGGGCCCCCGAACACCGGGGAGCTGTTTTTT.

The gene calls are TRBV27 and TRBJ1-6; the D is unclear. V lost 6 bases and J lost 4, with 7 bases in between. CDR1 MNHEY and CDR2 SMNVEV come from the germline V gene (reference sequence). The CDR3 totals 13 residues. Here the CDR3 DNA reads TGTGCCAGCAGCCCCCTATATAATTCACCCCTCCACTTT. It is translated as CASSPLYNSPLHF.

The V and J genes are TRBV27 and TRBJ1-1; D not certain. The CDR3 length is 11 residues. The V gene's germline CDR1 is MNHEY and CDR2 SMNVEV (reference sequence). Trimming took off 5 bases at V and 4 bases at J, with 5 bases between the two ends. The CDR3, as DNA: TGTGCCAGCAGTGGTAGCACTGAAGCTTTCTTT. It is translated as CASSGSTEAFF.

The CDR3 is CASSLPPTDFYGYTF. The CDR3 DNA reads TGTGCCAGTAGTCTGCCCCCGACGGACTTCTATGGCTACACCTTC. V and J are TRBV19 and TRBJ1-2, with D unclear. Germline V gives CDR1 LNHDA, CDR2 SQIVND (reference sequence). The length of the CDR3 is 15 residues. Trimming removed 5 bases at V and 4 bases at J, with 17 bases between. Drawing the rest from reference TRBV19 and TRBJ1-2, the complete variable domain is DGGITQSPKYLFRKEGQNVTLSCEQNLNHDAMYWYRQDPGQGLRLIYYSQIVNDFQKGDIAEGYSVSREKKESFPLTVTSAQKNPTAFYLCASSLPPTDFYGYTFGSGTRLTVV.

This sequence joins TRBV28 and TRBJ1-2, with 9 nucleotides matching TRBD1. The V gene end was trimmed by 3 bases and the J gene end by 7 bases; junction bases not matched to a gene: 12. CDR3 length: 16 amino acids. Germline CDR1 MDHEN, CDR2 SYDVKM. CDR3 DNA sequence: TGTGCCAGCAGTTTGGTCCCCGGGACAGGGTGGGTTGGCTACACCTTC. It specifies CASSLVPGTGWVGYTF.

V and J are TRBV11-2 and TRBJ2-7; TRBD2 is a possible D gene (6 bases). Trimming took 1 base from V and 1 from J, leaving 17 bases between them. CDR3 size: 17 residues. The germline gives CDR1 SGHAT, CDR2 FQNNGV. The CDR3 spells CASSLGEGGGKSYEQYF. The CDR3 DNA reads TGTGCCAGCAGCTTAGGCGAGGGTGGGGGGAAGTCCTACGAGCAGTACTTC. Together with reference TRBV11-2 and TRBJ2-7, the CDR3 gives the full variable domain: EAGVAQSPRYKIIEKRQSVAFWCNPISGHATLYWYQQILGQGPKLLIQFQNNGVVDDSQLPKDRFSAERLKGVDSTLKIQPAKLEDSAVYLCASSLGEGGGKSYEQYFGPGTRLTVT.

V is TRBV30 and J is TRBJ1-1; perhaps TRBD1 as D (6 bases). The ends were cut back, 2 bases at V and 3 bases at J, with 13 bases in the middle. Germline-derived CDR1 and CDR2 are GTSNPN and SVGIG (reference sequence). The CDR3 length is 14 residues. The chain's CDR3 is CAWSIGAGDTEAFF. In DNA form, the CDR3 reads TGTGCCTGGAGTATTGGTGCAGGGGACACTGAAGCTTTCTTT. The full variable domain, completed using reference TRBV30 and TRBJ1-1, is SQTIHQWPATLVQPVGSPLSLECTVEGTSNPNLYWYRQAAGRGLQLLFYSVGIGQISSEVPQNLSASRPQDRQFILSSKKLLLSDSGFYLCAWSIGAGDTEAFFGQGTRLTVV.

This chain joins TRBV7-2 and TRBJ2-3, with 10 bases that match TRBD1. CDR3 length: 15 amino acids. The trim removed 3 bases at V and 3 bases at J, leaving 3 bases unmatched. Germline lookup yields CDR1 SGHTA and CDR2 FQGNSA. CDR3 nucleotides: TGTGCCAGCAGCTTTTGGACAGGGGGAACAGATACGCAGTATTTT. Protein: CASSFWTGGTDTQYF.

V is TRBV6-5 and J is TRBJ1-3; no firm D call. The CDR3 has 13 amino acids. Germline V gene data show CDR1 as MNHEY and CDR2 as SVGAGI. The germline V and J ends were trimmed by 7 bases and 4 bases, with 11 bases remaining between them. As DNA, the CDR3 is TGTGCCAGCACCCGTCCACAGGGAAACACCATATATTTT. As protein: CASTRPQGNTIYF.

The CDR3 sequence is CASSLGGLNTEAFF. The CDR3 DNA reads TGTGCCAGCAGCTTAGGAGGGCTGAACACTGAAGCTTTCTTT. The rearrangement joins TRBV11-2 to TRBJ1-1; D is unresolved. The CDR3 covers 14 residues. CDR1 SGHAT and CDR2 FQNNGV come from the germline V gene. V lost 1 base and J lost 0, with 6 bases in between.

This clone was observed a single time. The chain has TRBV28 and TRBJ1-1; 10 bases match TRBD1. Germline assignment: CDR1 MDHEN and CDR2 SYDVKM. V was pared by 4 bases and J by 5 bases, with 10 bases of the junction left unmatched. The CDR3 contains 16 residues. The DNA for the CDR3 is TGTGCCAGCAGTTCGCGATGGGACAGGGGTGGAACTGAAGCTTTCTTT. Its translation is CASSSRWDRGGTEAFF.

The chain is built from TRBV5-1 and TRBJ1-1, with D unresolved. This CDR3 has 13 residues. Trimming left V 1 base short and J 4 bases short, with 8 bases between. Germline assignment: CDR1 SGHRS and CDR2 YFSETQ. Here the CDR3 DNA reads TGCGCCAGCAGCTTGCGGTCCCTCACTGAAGCTTTCTTT. Encoded protein: CASSLRSLTEAFF.

This chain connects TRBV7-8 to TRBJ1-4; 9 nucleotides agree with TRBD1. Per germline, CDR1 SGHVS and CDR2 FQNEAQ. Trimming at V came to 2 bases and at J to 8 bases, leaving 6 bases not matched to a gene. The CDR3 has 15 residues. The CDR3 loop reads CASSLSGTGNEKLFF. CDR3 DNA sequence: TGTGCCAGCAGCTTATCGGGGACAGGGAACGAAAAACTGTTTTTT.

The rearrangement links TRBV5-1 to TRBJ2-1; 10 bases align to TRBD2. Germline lookup yields CDR1 SGHRS and CDR2 YFSETQ. The CDR3 is made up of 16 amino acids. The V segment lost 3 bases and the J segment 5 bases; nucleotides outside the gene matches: 8. The CDR3: CASSYPSGSNDNEQFF. As DNA, the CDR3 is TGCGCCAGCAGCTACCCTAGCGGGAGCAACGACAATGAGCAGTTCTTC.

The chain employs TRBV27 and TRBJ2-5, with 7 positions matching TRBD2. The V and J ends lost 3 bases and 4 bases, in that order; junction bases with no gene match: 8. This CDR3 has 15 residues. In germline, CDR1 is MNHEY, CDR2 SMNVEV (reference sequence). CDR3 nucleotide sequence: TGTGCCAGCAGTTTTTCAGGCCTAGCGGTAGAGACCCAGTACTTC. It codes for CASSFSGLAVETQYF.

The chain recombines TRBV5-1 with TRBJ2-5, with D tentatively TRBD1 (6 bases). The V and J ends lost 0 bases and 5 bases respectively, with 11 bases between them. The CDR3 loop spans 14 amino acids. CDR1 is SGHRS and CDR2 is YFSETQ in the germline V gene. The CDR3 sequence: CASSLGGLWETQYF. The CDR3 DNA follows: TGCGCCAGCAGCTTGGGGGGGCTATGGGAGACCCAGTACTTC.

The V call is TRBV30, the J call TRBJ1-2, with D unclear. V gave up 1 base and J gave up 5 bases, with 11 bases separating them. The CDR3 spans 13 residues. Germline assignment: CDR1 GTSNPN and CDR2 SVGIG (reference sequence). DNA for the CDR3: TGTGCCTGGAGTGACGGGGTCGGGTATGGCTACACCTTC. Protein sequence: CAWSDGVGYGYTF.

The CDR3 loop is CASSLGWGVYNEQFF. The CDR3 bases are TGTGCCAGCAGTTTAGGCTGGGGGGTATACAATGAGCAGTTCTTC. The chain links TRBV27 to TRBJ2-1; possible D gene TRBD2, 6 bases. There are 15 residues in the CDR3. V lost 2 bases to trimming and J lost 4 bases, with 12 bases between them. Germline assignment: CDR1 MNHEY and CDR2 SMNVEV (reference sequence).

The chain combines TRBV4-1 with TRBJ1-3; D call uncertain. The germline V and J ends were trimmed by 5 bases and 0 bases, with 14 bases remaining between them. This CDR3 has 16 residues. Germline V gene data show CDR1 as MGHRA and CDR2 as YSYEKL. The CDR3 coding sequence is TGCGCCAGCAGCATCCGCGGATTCGCCTCTGGAAACACCATATATTTT. This codes for CASSIRGFASGNTIYF.

The chain has TRBV2 and TRBJ2-7; tentatively, D is TRBD2 (5 bases). This CDR3 is 14 amino acids long. The V and J ends lost 5 bases and 2 bases respectively, with 13 bases between them. Germline V CDR1 and CDR2: SNHLY, FYNNEI. The CDR3 nucleotides read TGTGCCAGCAGTATGCTTGACGGGACCTACGAGCAGTACTTC. It yields the protein CASSMLDGTYEQYF. The variable domain in full, with the rest retrieved from reference TRBV2 and TRBJ2-7, is EPEVTQTPSHQVTQMGQEVILRCVPISNHLYFYWYRQILGQKVEFLVSFYNNEISEKSEIFDDQFSVERPDGSNFTLKIRSTKLEDSAMYFCASSMLDGTYEQYFGPGTRLTVT.

The chain employs TRBV7-8 and TRBJ2-1; D possibly corresponds to TRBD2 (6 bases). The V and J ends lost 0 bases and 5 bases respectively, with 14 bases between them. This CDR3 is built from 16 residues. Germline V lookup: CDR1 SGHVS, CDR2 FQNEAQ. This chain's CDR3 is CASSLADWGDHNEQFF. The CDR3 region has the DNA TGTGCCAGCAGCTTAGCTGACTGGGGGGACCACAATGAGCAGTTCTTC.

The chain joins TRBV5-5 to TRBJ1-3, with TRBD1 matching over 11 bases. The germline gives CDR1 SGHKS, CDR2 YYEKEE (reference sequence). There are 17 residues in the CDR3. J gave up 1 base and V 4 bases, and 7 bases lay outside the gene matches. CDR3 sequence (DNA): TGTGCCAGCAGCGGACCGGGACAGGGGGTATCTGGAAACACCATATATTTT. This gives the protein CASSGPGQGVSGNTIYF. Full variable domain (missing parts from reference TRBV5-5 and TRBJ1-3): DAGVTQSPTHLIKTRGQQVTLRCSPISGHKSVSWYQQVLGQGPQFIFQYYEKEERGRGNFPDRFSARQFPNYSSELNVNALLLGDSALYLCASSGPGQGVSGNTIYFGEGSWLTVV.

The chain links TRBV28 to TRBJ1-2; D may be TRBD1 (6 bases). Between the trimmed V and J ends, which lost 6 bases and 13 bases, there was a span of 21 bases. The CDR3 is made up of 13 amino acids. The germline CDR1 and CDR2 sequences are MDHEN and SYDVKM. As DNA, the CDR3 is TGTGCCAGCAGCCCTATCAGAGAGGGGGGGCGCACCTTC. This translates into CASSPIREGGRTF.

The chain uses TRBV27 and TRBJ1-1; D might be TRBD1 (6 bases). Germline V lookup: CDR1 MNHEY, CDR2 SMNVEV (reference sequence). The CDR3 is 13 amino acids. The V and J ends lost 0 bases and 4 bases respectively, with 6 bases between them. This CDR3 reads CASSLSGGTEAFF. CDR3 nucleotide sequence: TGTGCCAGCAGTTTATCAGGGGGCACTGAAGCTTTCTTT.

This chain links TRBV28 with TRBJ2-7; D call uncertain. Per the germline V gene, CDR1 is MDHEN and CDR2 is SYDVKM. This CDR3 has 13 residues. V was cut by 5 bases and J by 2 bases, with 10 bases left in between. CDR3 loop: CASSDGLAYEQYF. In nucleotides, the CDR3 is TGTGCCAGCAGTGATGGGCTGGCCTACGAGCAGTACTTC.

The genes are TRBV27 and TRBJ2-2; D is perhaps TRBD2 (6 bases). Trimming cost V 5 bases and J 4 bases, with 14 bases left between them. The CDR3 runs 15 residues. Germline values: CDR1 MNHEY, CDR2 SMNVEV (reference sequence). The CDR3 region has the DNA TGTGCCAGCAGTGCGCGACTAGAACCCACCGGGGAGCTGTTTTTT. The encoded protein is CASSARLEPTGELFF.

V is TRBV5-1 and J is TRBJ1-2; 7 nucleotides align to TRBD1. The CDR3 runs to 16 residues. Germline V gene lookup returns CDR1 SGHRS and CDR2 YFSETQ. The ends lost 0 bases at V and 8 bases at J; junction bases unmatched: 13. CDR3 bases: TGCGCCAGCAGCTTGGGAGGGGGCCACCGAGTATCGGGCTACACCTTC. It translates to CASSLGGGHRVSGYTF.

This sequence joins TRBV28 and TRBJ1-5, with 7 positions matching TRBD1. V gave up 6 bases and J gave up 4 bases; unmatched junction bases: 9. Germline CDR1 MDHEN, CDR2 SYDVKM. CDR3 length: 15 residues. CDR3 nucleotide sequence: TGTGCCAGCAGCCTCGTGGGGACAGCTAATCAGCCCCAGCATTTT. Protein product: CASSLVGTANQPQHF.

This chain links TRBV7-6 with TRBJ2-3; 11 bases are a match to TRBD1. The CDR3 contains 16 residues. V lost 4 bases to trimming and J lost 2 bases; unmatched junction nucleotides: 5. The germline CDR1 and CDR2 sequences are SGHVS and FNYEAQ. The CDR3 DNA follows: TGTGCCAGCAGCTCGGGGACAGGGGGTTACACAGATACGCAGTATTTT. Translated: CASSSGTGGYTDTQYF.